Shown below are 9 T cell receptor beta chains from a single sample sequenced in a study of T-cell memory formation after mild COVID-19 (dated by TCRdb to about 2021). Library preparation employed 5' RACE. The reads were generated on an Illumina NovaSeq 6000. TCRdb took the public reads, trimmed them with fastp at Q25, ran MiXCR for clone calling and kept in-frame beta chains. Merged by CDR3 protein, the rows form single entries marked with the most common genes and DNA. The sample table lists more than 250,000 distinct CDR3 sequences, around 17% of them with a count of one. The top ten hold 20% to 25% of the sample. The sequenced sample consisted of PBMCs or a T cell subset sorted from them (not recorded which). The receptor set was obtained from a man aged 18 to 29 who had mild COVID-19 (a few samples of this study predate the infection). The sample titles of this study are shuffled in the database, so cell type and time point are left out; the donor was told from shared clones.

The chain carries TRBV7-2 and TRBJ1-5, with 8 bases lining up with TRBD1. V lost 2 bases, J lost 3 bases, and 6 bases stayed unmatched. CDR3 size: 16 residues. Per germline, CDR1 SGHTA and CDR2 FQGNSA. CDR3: CASSLWSGGHNQPQHF. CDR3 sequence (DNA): TGTGCCAGCAGCTTATGGTCAGGGGGCCACAATCAGCCCCAGCATTTT.

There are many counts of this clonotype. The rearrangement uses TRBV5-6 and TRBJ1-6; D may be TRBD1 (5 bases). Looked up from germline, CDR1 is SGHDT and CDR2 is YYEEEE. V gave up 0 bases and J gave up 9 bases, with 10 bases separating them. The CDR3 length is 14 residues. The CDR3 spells CASSLGLGGSPLHF. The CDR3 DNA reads TGTGCCAGCAGCTTGGGTCTTGGGGGTTCACCCCTCCACTTT.

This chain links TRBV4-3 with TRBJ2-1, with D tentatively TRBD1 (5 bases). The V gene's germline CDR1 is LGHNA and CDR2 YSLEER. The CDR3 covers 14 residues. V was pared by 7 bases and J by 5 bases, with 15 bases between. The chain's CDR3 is CASTPDRANNEQFF. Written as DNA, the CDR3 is TGCGCCAGCACCCCTGACAGAGCAAACAATGAGCAGTTCTTC.

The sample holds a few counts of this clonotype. CDR3 in amino acids: CASSLGGAANQNEQFF. The CDR3 DNA sequence: TGCGCCAGCAGCTTAGGGGGGGCGGCTAATCAAAATGAGCAGTTCTTC. The V and J genes are TRBV5-1 and TRBJ2-1; tentatively, D is TRBD2 (7 bases). CDR3 length: 16 amino acids. With 2 bases removed from V and 7 bases from J, the gap between germline ends came to 19 bases. The germline V gene has CDR1 SGHRS and CDR2 YFSETQ. The full variable domain, with the rest looked up from reference TRBV5-1 and TRBJ2-1, is KAGVTQTPRYLIKTRGQQVTLSCSPISGHRSVSWYQQTPGQGLQFLFEYFSETQRNKGNFPGRFSGRQFSNSRSEMNVSTLELGDSALYLCASSLGGAANQNEQFFGPGTRLTVL.

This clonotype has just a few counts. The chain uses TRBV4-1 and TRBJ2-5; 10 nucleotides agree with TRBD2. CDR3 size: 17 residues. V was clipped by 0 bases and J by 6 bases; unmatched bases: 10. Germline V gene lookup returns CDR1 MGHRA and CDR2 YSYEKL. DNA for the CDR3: TGCGCCAGCAGCCAAGAAGTGCGGACTAGCGGTTGGAAGACCCAGTACTTC. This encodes CASSQEVRTSGWKTQYF.

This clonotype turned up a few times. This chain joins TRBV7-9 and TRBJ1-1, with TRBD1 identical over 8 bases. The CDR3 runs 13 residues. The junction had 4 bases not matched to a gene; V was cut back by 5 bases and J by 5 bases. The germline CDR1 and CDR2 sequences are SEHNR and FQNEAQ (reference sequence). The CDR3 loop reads CASSATGGTEAFF. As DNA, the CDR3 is TGTGCCAGCAGCGCAACAGGGGGTACTGAAGCTTTCTTT.

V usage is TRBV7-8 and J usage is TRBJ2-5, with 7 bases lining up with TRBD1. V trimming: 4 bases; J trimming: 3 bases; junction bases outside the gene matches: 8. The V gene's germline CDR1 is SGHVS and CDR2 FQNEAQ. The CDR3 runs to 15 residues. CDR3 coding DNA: TGTGCCAGCAGCTCCAGCAGGGGGTATGAAGAGACCCAGTACTTC. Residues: CASSSSRGYEETQYF. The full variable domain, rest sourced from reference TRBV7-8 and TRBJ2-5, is GAGVSQSPRYKVAKRGQDVALRCDPISGHVSLFWYQQALGQGPEFLTYFQNEAQLDKSGLPSDRFFAERPEGSVSTLKIQRTQQEDSAVYLCASSSSRGYEETQYFGPGTRLLVL.

CDR3 residues: CASSRTSGADTQYF. The CDR3 region has the DNA TGTGCCAGCAGCCGGACTAGCGGGGCAGATACGCAGTATTTT. The chain employs TRBV7-2 and TRBJ2-3, with 12 bases identical to TRBD2. Germline V CDR1 and CDR2: SGHTA, FQGNSA. With 5 bases clipped from V and 4 bases from J, the junction kept 1 base outside the gene matches. CDR3 length: 14 residues.

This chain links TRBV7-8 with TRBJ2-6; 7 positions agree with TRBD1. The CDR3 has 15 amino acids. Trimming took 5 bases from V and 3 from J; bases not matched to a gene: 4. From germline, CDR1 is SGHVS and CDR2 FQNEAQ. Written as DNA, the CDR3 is TGTGCCAGCAGCCCACAGGGGATTGGGGCCAACGTCCTGACTTTC. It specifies CASSPQGIGANVLTF.